This T cell receptor (beta chain) came from a study of tumor-infiltrating lymphocytes in primary liver carcinoma. The overall study: Maximum tumor diameters ranged from about 4.2 to 11 cm, stage T1-T3 N0M0.

Study observations and caveats: Among the pair types, tumor region pairs showed more overlap than tumor-adjacent and tumor-blood pairs. Top-250-clone fractions were significantly higher in tumors than in blood (p = 0.039).

The CDR3 sequence is 13 residues long. Germline V gene sequence: CDR1 SEHNR, CDR2 FQNEAQ (reference sequence). Extraction also yielded germline DNA, while blood RNA was obtained from unsorted whole blood. The authors made TCR beta cDNA from about 500 ng total RNA with a constant-region primer. Sequencing libraries for TCR beta derived from three nested multiplex PCR rounds that used slightly modified ARM-PCR. Two initial PCR rounds of approximately 10 cycles each paired TRBV1-TRBV30 forward primers with a C-beta reverse primer. TCRdb fed the multiplex PCR reads into MiXCR, producing one record per CDR3 protein. This table has about 320,000 distinct CDR3 sequences, approximately 54% appearing once. Regarding this clonotype: The target antigen is unknown.

The chain has TRBV7-9 and TRBJ1-5; D is ambiguous. With the DNA end fitting TRBJ2-3 better, the J assignment may be wrong. This clonotype was obtained from a woman in her twenties or thirties with primary liver carcinoma and hepatitis B virus infection. The source material was peripheral blood. CDR3 sequence (DNA): TGTGCCAGCAGCTTAGCTGGTAACCAGCCCCAGTATTTT. Translation gives CASSLAGNQPQYF.